These 23 T cell receptor beta chains share one sample of origin, sequenced in a study of T cell responses to AZD1222 COVID-19 vaccine. TCRdb's copy holds only in-frame clones and misses some; the assay was immunoSEQ multiplex PCR. Among fewer than 180,000 clones listed, about 92% were seen once. The material was peripheral blood, obtained 28 days after the second AZD1222 dose. These TCRs come from an adult who received the AZD1222 COVID-19 vaccine.

The rearrangement joins TRBV19 to TRBJ2-7; possible D gene TRBD1, 5 bases. The V gene lost 3 bases and the J gene lost 0 bases, with 21 bases spanning the gap. This CDR3 contains 18 residues. CDR1 is LNHDA and CDR2 is SQIVND in the germline V gene (reference sequence). CDR3: CASSIRWGQGGNSYEQYF. The CDR3 coding sequence is TGTGCCAGTAGTATTCGTTGGGGCCAGGGCGGTAACTCCTACGAGCAGTACTTC.

V usage is TRBV18 and J usage is TRBJ2-2, with TRBD2 matching over 8 bases. CDR1 is KGHSH, CDR2 LQKENI, per germline. V was clipped by 3 bases and J by 3 bases; unmatched bases: 9. The CDR3 totals 17 residues. The CDR3: CASSPKISGKDTGELFF. The DNA for the CDR3 is TGTGCCAGCTCACCGAAGATTAGCGGGAAGGACACCGGGGAGCTGTTTTTT. Looking up the rest from reference TRBV18 and TRBJ2-2 gives the full variable domain: NAGVMQNPRHLVRRRGQEARLRCSPMKGHSHVYWYRQLPEEGLKFMVYLQKENIIDESGMPKERFSAEFPKEGPSILRIQQVVRGDSAAYFCASSPKISGKDTGELFFGEGSRLTVL.

This clone was seen just once. This chain joins TRBV6-1 and TRBJ2-5, with no clear D. V lost 2 bases and J lost 5, with 12 bases in between. CDR1 MNHNS and CDR2 SASEGT come from the germline V gene. CDR3 length: 14 amino acids. The DNA for the CDR3 is TGTGCCAGCAGTGAACCGGGCCATCGGGAGACCCAGTACTTC. It is translated as CASSEPGHRETQYF.

The chain joins TRBV18 to TRBJ2-3; D might be TRBD1 (5 bases). Germline V gene data show CDR1 as KGHSH and CDR2 as LQKENI. The CDR3 is made up of 13 amino acids. Trimming took off 5 bases at V and 4 bases at J, with 10 bases between the two ends. The CDR3: CASSDRLPDTQYF. CDR3 sequence (DNA): TGTGCCAGCTCAGACAGACTGCCAGATACGCAGTATTTT.

The chain's CDR3 is CASSAPGQGSSYEQYF. CDR3 DNA sequence: TGTGCCAGCAGCGCCCCGGGACAGGGTAGCTCCTACGAGCAGTACTTC. V gene TRBV7-8 combines with J gene TRBJ2-7, with 9 nucleotides matching TRBD1. V lost 5 bases, J lost 0 bases, and 8 bases stayed unmatched. The CDR3 sequence is 16 residues long. Germline V CDR1 and CDR2: SGHVS, FQNEAQ.

The rearrangement joins TRBV4-1 to TRBJ1-6, with TRBD1 identical over 12 bases. CDR1 and CDR2 (germline): MGHRA, YSYEKL. J was trimmed by 10 bases and V by 1 base; bases with no gene match: 14. The CDR3 extends over 19 amino acids. DNA for the CDR3: TGCGCCAGCAGCCAAGCCACCGGGACAGGGGGCGCATACGGCTCACCCCTCCACTTT. Translation: CASSQATGTGGAYGSPLHF.

The rearrangement joins TRBV2 to TRBJ1-2, with a weak D call TRBD1 (5 bases). The germline V and J ends were trimmed by 9 bases and 4 bases, with 9 bases remaining between them. Germline CDR1 and CDR2: SNHLY and FYNNEI. This CDR3 spans 11 amino acids. In DNA, the CDR3 is TGTGCCAGTCAGGGTATCTATGGCTACACCTTC. Amino acid sequence: CASQGIYGYTF.

The genes are TRBV27 and TRBJ1-6; perhaps TRBD1 as D (6 bases). This CDR3 contains 17 residues. Germline V gene lookup returns CDR1 MNHEY and CDR2 SMNVEV (reference sequence). The germline V and J ends were trimmed by 4 bases and 6 bases, with 19 bases remaining between them. The CDR3 region has the DNA TGTGCCAGCAGTTCCCGCCCCCCGACAGGTTTTAATTCACCCCTCCACTTT. Translated, it gives CASSSRPPTGFNSPLHF.

A remark on this clone: Other DNA sequences in this specimen translate into the identical CDR3. V usage is TRBV28 and J usage is TRBJ2-7; D is unresolved. Germline CDR1 is MDHEN and CDR2 is SYDVKM. V lost 5 bases to trimming and J lost 4 bases, with 6 bases between them. The CDR3 runs to 11 residues. DNA of the CDR3: TGTGCCAGCAGTCTCCGATACGAGCAGTACTTC. Protein product: CASSLRYEQYF.

This chain links TRBV19 with TRBJ1-5; D perhaps matches TRBD1 (5 bases). The CDR3 runs 17 residues. V gave up 2 bases and J gave up 2 bases, with 16 bases separating them. CDR1 LNHDA and CDR2 SQIVND come from the germline V gene (reference sequence). The CDR3 here is CASSIWGAAQGNQPQHF. The CDR3 DNA reads TGTGCCAGTAGTATATGGGGAGCGGCACAGGGCAATCAGCCCCAGCATTTT.

The chain is built from TRBV3-1 (or the pseudogene TRBV3-2) and TRBJ1-2, with 9 positions matching TRBD1. There are 17 residues in the CDR3. Unmatched junction bases numbered 10, after V lost 1 base and J lost 4 bases. CDR1 and CDR2 (germline): LGHDT, YNNKEL (reference sequence). The CDR3: CASSQGGQGLSTYGYTF. The CDR3 region has the DNA TGTGCCAGCAGCCAAGGGGGACAGGGCTTATCCACCTATGGCTACACCTTC.

The chain employs TRBV15 and TRBJ1-6; D not certain. Between the trimmed V and J ends, which lost 1 base and 0 bases, there was a span of 7 bases. The CDR3 is 16 amino acids. Germline V gives CDR1 LNHNV, CDR2 YYDKDF (reference sequence). For the CDR3, the DNA is TGTGCCACCAGCAGAGGCATTGGCTCCTATAATTCACCCCTCCACTTT. Its protein is CATSRGIGSYNSPLHF.

The chain is built from TRBV2 and TRBJ1-6; D is ambiguous. This CDR3 comprises 12 residues. Looked up from germline, CDR1 is SNHLY and CDR2 is FYNNEI. Trimming removed 2 bases at V and 10 bases at J, with 6 bases between. CDR3 nucleotides: TGTGCCAGCAGTGAAATCTTGTCACCCCTCCACTTT. Amino acids: CASSEILSPLHF.

The table lists this clone with a count of one. The chain recombines TRBV19 with TRBJ1-1; 7 positions agree with TRBD1. The CDR3 has 14 residues. V lost 7 bases, J lost 5 bases, and 10 bases stayed unmatched. CDR1 and CDR2 (germline): LNHDA, SQIVND (reference sequence). In DNA form, the CDR3 reads TGTGCCAGTACCATACAGCAGGGGGGGACTGAAGCTTTCTTT. Amino acids: CASTIQQGGTEAFF.

J is TRBJ2-2 and V is TRBV7-2, with D possibly called TRBD1 or TRBD2 (5 bases each). This CDR3 comprises 17 residues. V was cut by 5 bases and J by 3 bases, with 19 bases left in between. CDR1 and CDR2 (germline): SGHTA, FQGNSA. CDR3 DNA: TGTGCCAGCAGCGCACGGGGCCTCCCAAGGGACACCGGGGAGCTGTTTTTT. Its translation: CASSARGLPRDTGELFF.

J is TRBJ1-4 and V is TRBV7-2, with a tentative D call TRBD1 (6 bases). The germline V and J ends were trimmed by 2 bases and 3 bases, with 10 bases remaining between them. Germline CDR1 is SGHTA and CDR2 is FQGNSA. CDR3 length equals 15 residues. DNA of the CDR3: TGTGCCAGCAGCTTATTGACAGGCGCTAATGAAAAACTGTTTTTT. This encodes CASSLLTGANEKLFF. Full variable domain (remainder filled in from reference TRBV7-2 and TRBJ1-4): GAGVSQSPSNKVTEKGKDVELRCDPISGHTALYWYRQSLGQGLEFLIYFQGNSAPDKSGLPSDRFSAERTGGSVSTLTIQRTQQEDSAVYLCASSLLTGANEKLFFGSGTQLSVL.

This chain links TRBV29-1 with TRBJ1-2, with D possibly TRBD1 on 5 matching bases. The length of the CDR3 is 14 residues. The germline CDR1 and CDR2 sequences are SQVTM and ANQGSEA. Deletions cut 7 bases from V and 7 bases from J, with 22 bases between. The CDR3 DNA sequence: TGCAGCGCTGCGCAGGGTACCGACTCGGGTGGCTACACCTTC. This sequence encodes CSAAQGTDSGGYTF.

The rearrangement uses TRBV27 and TRBJ2-1, with 13 bases aligning to TRBD2. Germline values: CDR1 MNHEY, CDR2 SMNVEV (reference sequence). The CDR3 extends over 15 amino acids. V dropped 5 bases and J dropped 7; count of bases not matched to a gene: 5. CDR3 residues: CASSPWTSGSNEQFF. The CDR3 DNA follows: TGTGCCAGCAGTCCTTGGACTAGCGGGAGTAATGAGCAGTTCTTC.

The rearrangement uses TRBV28 and TRBJ1-2; TRBD1 aligns across 8 bases. The CDR3 totals 13 residues. From germline, CDR1 is MDHEN and CDR2 SYDVKM. V gave up 3 bases and J gave up 7 bases; unmatched junction bases: 4. The CDR3 DNA is TGTGCCAGCAGTTTGGCTGGACAGGGTGGCTACACCTTC. It yields the protein CASSLAGQGGYTF.

This chain uses TRBV3-1 (or the pseudogene TRBV3-2) with TRBJ2-7, with D maybe TRBD1 (6 bases). With 1 base removed from V and 4 bases from J, the gap between germline ends came to 8 bases. Germline lookup yields CDR1 LGHDT and CDR2 YNNKEL (reference sequence). There are 13 residues in the CDR3. CDR3 bases: TGTGCCAGCAGCCAAGGAGGGACATACGAGCAGTACTTC. Encoded protein: CASSQGGTYEQYF.

V gene TRBV7-9 combines with J gene TRBJ2-1; D might be TRBD2 (6 bases). The length of the CDR3 is 15 residues. The V end was cut by 1 base, the J end by 7 bases, with 14 bases between. Looked up from germline, CDR1 is SEHNR and CDR2 is FQNEAQ (reference sequence). CDR3 residues: CASSLGARLGNEQFF. Written as DNA, the CDR3 is TGTGCCAGCAGCTTAGGTGCGAGACTAGGGAATGAGCAGTTCTTC.

This chain joins TRBV24-1 and TRBJ2-3; D is perhaps TRBD1 (5 bases). The CDR3 is 13 amino acids. The germline V and J ends were trimmed by 2 bases and 11 bases, with 13 bases remaining between them. Germline V gene data show CDR1 as KGHDR and CDR2 as SFDVKD. CDR3 protein: CATSDYPWGWQYF. The CDR3 nucleotides are TGTGCCACCAGTGATTATCCCTGGGGCTGGCAGTATTTT.

The chain couples TRBV19 to TRBJ2-7, with unresolved D. CDR1 is LNHDA, CDR2 SQIVND, per germline (reference sequence). This CDR3 is 15 amino acids long. V lost 4 bases to trimming and J lost 2 bases, with 15 bases between them. The CDR3 DNA reads TGTGCCAGTAGTACCTTGAAACGGGCGCCCTACGAGCAGTACTTC. Amino acids: CASSTLKRAPYEQYF.